This T cell receptor (beta chain) was found in a study of blood T cell repertoires in COVID-19. Looking at the study overall: Acute and convalescent COVID-19 specimens originated in the United States, Italy and Spain.

Original processing methods: Estimation of nucleated cell counts relied on the amplification of reference gene primers. The table came from immunoSEQ multiplex PCR; TCRdb's copy has only in-frame clones and leaves some out. That table is the source of V, J and clone size, and D and trimming were worked out from the DNA. This sample has roughly 340,000 clones, with roughly 86% found just once. There are 16 residues in the CDR3. The trim removed 0 bases at V and 1 base at J, leaving 6 bases unmatched. Germline V lookup: CDR1 SGHRS, CDR2 YFSETQ. Enrollment of patients from Seattle took place during active infection, with longitudinal follow-up.

The chain uses TRBV5-1 and TRBJ1-1, with TRBD1 matching over 7 bases. Source material: peripheral blood. The sequence derives from a woman between 65 and 79 years old with COVID-19, enrolled during active disease. Here the CDR3 DNA reads TGCGCCAGCAGCTTGGCCGTGGGGACAGAGAACACTGAAGCTTTCTTT. It codes for CASSLAVGTENTEAFF.